Reported below is one T cell receptor (beta chain). This clonotype showed up many times. Its antigen has not been determined. No base-level quality is on record; no much larger clone is a single base apart. The sample's time point label, in plain terms: sample taken at primary tumor resection. Donors were some 67 patients with early-stage, untreated non-small cell lung cancer from the lung TRACERx cohort. Without any cell sorting, TCR sequencing was performed on whole RNA extracted either from tumor and nontumor lung tissue or from cryopreserved PBMC samples. Only patients with enough RNA available from two or more tumor regions were chosen for TCR sequencing. The germline V gene yields SGDLS for CDR1 and YYNGEE for CDR2. The trim is 0 bases for V and 5 bases for J, with a gap of 6 bases between the germline ends. Its CDR3 holds 13 amino acids, cysteine through phenylalanine. The retained sequence is limited to the CDR3, 39 bases, with the frame set at the first base.

The library was made by 5' RACE. The listed sequencing device is NextSeq 500. The TCR library protocol attached a unique molecular identifier to each TCR cDNA molecule to allow correction of PCR and sequencing errors. On the study's bioinformatics: TCR identification, UMI-based error correction and CDR3 extraction were performed with Decombinator tools. Expanded TCRs were defined as those above a frequency of 2 per 1,000, corresponding to the top 1% of the tumor frequency distribution. Each repertoire was subsampled 100 times to 5,000 TCRs, after which Renyi diversity was computed with the R vegan package. CDR3 similarity networks were built from amino acid triplet string-kernel similarity, connecting CDR3s with pairwise similarity above 0.82. Using fastp at Q25 and MiXCR, TCRdb reprocessed the public reads and kept productive beta chains. Every distinct CDR3 protein forms one entry, paired with its most common genes and DNA. Here the V and J calls rest on TCRdb's processing, not on the authors' analysis. The sample yields around 66,000 distinct CDR3 sequences; 6.3% were counted once. 14% to 15% of the sample is in the top ten clones.

The data are from a study of spatial heterogeneity in lung cancer (dated by TCRdb to about 2019). Study-level background: Beta-chain transcripts were consistently detected in greater numbers than alpha-chain transcripts, which likely reflects a higher abundance of beta-chain transcripts. In the raw uncorrected reads, each unique combination of TCR and UMI appeared on average more than ten times. In non-small cell lung cancer, the study quantitatively compared TCR alpha and beta repertoires across several tumor regions, matched nontumor lung, and blood. Nonsynonymous mutation counts, determined by whole-exome sequencing of tumor tissue, were related to features of the TCR repertoire. At surgery, some 220 tumor regions, roughly 63 matched nontumor lung samples and a few dozen PBMC samples were TCR-sequenced for both alpha and beta chains.

Broader findings and caveats from the paper: Ubiquitous expanded tumor TCRs were found in blood more often at tumor resection than at routine follow-up. Additional single-cell paired TCR alpha and beta sequencing was considered necessary to confirm, at a functional level, the hypothesis that regional TCRs recognize regional mutations.

The receptor's source is a female donor with early-stage non-small cell lung cancer. Here the chain combines TRBV9 and TRBJ1-5; no D segment can be confidently identified. The starting material was PBMCs, obtained at surgery. The DNA sequence is given as TGTGCCAGCAGCGTAGAGATGGATCAGCCCCAGCATTTT. Translation gives CASSVEMDQPQHF.